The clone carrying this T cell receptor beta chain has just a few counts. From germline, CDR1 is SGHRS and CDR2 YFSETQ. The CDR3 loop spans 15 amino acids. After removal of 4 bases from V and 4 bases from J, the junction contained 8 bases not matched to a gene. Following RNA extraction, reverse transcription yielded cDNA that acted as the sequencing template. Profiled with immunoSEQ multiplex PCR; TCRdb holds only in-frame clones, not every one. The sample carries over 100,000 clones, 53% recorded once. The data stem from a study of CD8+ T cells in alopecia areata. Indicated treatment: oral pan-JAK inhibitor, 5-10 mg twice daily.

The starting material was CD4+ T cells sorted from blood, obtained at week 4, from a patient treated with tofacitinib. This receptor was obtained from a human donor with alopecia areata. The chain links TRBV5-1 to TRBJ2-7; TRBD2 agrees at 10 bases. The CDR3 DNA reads TGCGCCAGCAGCCCCGGACTAGCGGCCGTATACGAGCAGTACTTC. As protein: CASSPGLAAVYEQYF.